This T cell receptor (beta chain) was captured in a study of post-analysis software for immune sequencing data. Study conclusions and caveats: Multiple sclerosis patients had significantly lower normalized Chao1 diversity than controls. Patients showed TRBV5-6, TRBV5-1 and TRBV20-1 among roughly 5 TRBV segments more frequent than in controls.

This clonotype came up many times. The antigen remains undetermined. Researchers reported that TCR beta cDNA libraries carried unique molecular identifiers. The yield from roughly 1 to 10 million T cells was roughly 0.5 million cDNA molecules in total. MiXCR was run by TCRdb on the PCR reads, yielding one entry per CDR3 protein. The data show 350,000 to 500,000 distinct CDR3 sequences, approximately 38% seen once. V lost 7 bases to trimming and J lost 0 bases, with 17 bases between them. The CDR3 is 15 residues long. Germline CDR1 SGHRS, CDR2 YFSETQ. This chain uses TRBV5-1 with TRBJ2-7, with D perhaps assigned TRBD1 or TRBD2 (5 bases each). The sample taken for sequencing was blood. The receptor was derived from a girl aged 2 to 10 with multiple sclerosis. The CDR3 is CASGVRDASSYEQYF. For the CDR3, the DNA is TGCGCCAGCGGCGTGAGGGACGCAAGCTCCTACGAGCAGTACTTC. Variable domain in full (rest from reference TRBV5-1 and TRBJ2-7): KAGVTQTPRYLIKTRGQQVTLSCSPISGHRSVSWYQQTPGQGLQFLFEYFSETQRNKGNFPGRFSGRQFSNSRSEMNVSTLELGDSALYLCASGVRDASSYEQYFGPGTRLTVT.